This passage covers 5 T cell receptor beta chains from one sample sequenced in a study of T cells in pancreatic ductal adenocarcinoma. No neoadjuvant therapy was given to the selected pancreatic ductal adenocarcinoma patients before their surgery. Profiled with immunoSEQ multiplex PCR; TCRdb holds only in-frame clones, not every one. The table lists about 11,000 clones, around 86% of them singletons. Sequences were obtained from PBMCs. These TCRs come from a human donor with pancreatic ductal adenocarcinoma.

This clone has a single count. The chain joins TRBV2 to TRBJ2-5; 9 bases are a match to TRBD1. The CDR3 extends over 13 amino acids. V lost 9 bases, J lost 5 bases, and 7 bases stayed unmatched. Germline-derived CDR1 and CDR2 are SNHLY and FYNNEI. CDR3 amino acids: CARKGQGSETQYF. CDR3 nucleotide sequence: TGTGCCAGAAAGGGACAGGGTAGTGAGACCCAGTACTTC.

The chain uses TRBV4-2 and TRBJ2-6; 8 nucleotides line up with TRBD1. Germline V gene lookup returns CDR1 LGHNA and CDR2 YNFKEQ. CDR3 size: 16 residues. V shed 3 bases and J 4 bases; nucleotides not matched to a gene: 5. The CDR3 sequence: CASSQETGDGANVLTF. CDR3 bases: TGTGCCAGCAGCCAGGAGACAGGGGACGGGGCCAACGTCCTGACTTTC.

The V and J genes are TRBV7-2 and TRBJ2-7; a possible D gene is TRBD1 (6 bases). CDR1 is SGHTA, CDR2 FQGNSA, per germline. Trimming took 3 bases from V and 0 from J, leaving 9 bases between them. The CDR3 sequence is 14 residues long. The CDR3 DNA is TGTGCCAGCAGCTTTCAGGGGTCCTCCTACGAGCAGTACTTC. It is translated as CASSFQGSSYEQYF.

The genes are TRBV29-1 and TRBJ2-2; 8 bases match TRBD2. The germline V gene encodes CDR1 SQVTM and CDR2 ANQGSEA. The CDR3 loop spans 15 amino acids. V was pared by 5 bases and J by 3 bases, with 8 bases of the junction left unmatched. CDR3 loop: CSVSGSGGYTGELFF. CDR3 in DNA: TGCAGCGTTTCAGGCAGCGGGGGCTACACCGGGGAGCTGTTTTTT.

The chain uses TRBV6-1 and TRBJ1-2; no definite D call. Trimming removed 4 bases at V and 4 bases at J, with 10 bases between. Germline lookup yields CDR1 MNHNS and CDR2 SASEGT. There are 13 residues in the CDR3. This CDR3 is CASSGGRGYGYTF. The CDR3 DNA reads TGTGCCAGCAGTGGTGGCAGAGGCTATGGCTACACCTTC.